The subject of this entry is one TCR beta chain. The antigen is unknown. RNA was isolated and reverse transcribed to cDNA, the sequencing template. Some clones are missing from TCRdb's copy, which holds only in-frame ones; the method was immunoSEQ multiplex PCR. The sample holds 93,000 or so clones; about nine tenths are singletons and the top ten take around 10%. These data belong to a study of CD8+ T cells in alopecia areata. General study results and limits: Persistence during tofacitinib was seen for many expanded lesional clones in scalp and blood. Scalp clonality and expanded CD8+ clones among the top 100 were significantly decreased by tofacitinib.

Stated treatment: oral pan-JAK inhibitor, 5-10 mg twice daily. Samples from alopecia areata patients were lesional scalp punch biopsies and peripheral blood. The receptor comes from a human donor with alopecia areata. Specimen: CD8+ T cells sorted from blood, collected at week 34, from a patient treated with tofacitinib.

The DNA for the CDR3 is TGTGCCAGCAGCTTCCAGGGCAGTAACGAGCAGTACTTC. This translates into CASSFQGSNEQYF. The rearrangement joins TRBV5-6 to TRBJ2-7, with D perhaps matching TRBD1 (5 bases). The CDR3 contains 13 residues. Germline CDR1 reads SGHDT; CDR2 reads YYEEEE. Trimming left V 2 bases short and J 5 bases short, with 11 bases between.